This T cell receptor (beta chain) came from a study of T cell changes during pregnancy in multiple sclerosis. The CDR3 loop spans 17 amino acids. Germline assignment: CDR1 SGHTA and CDR2 FQGNSA. With 1 base removed from V and 0 bases from J, the gap between germline ends came to 13 bases. Some clones are missing from TCRdb's copy, which holds only in-frame ones; the method was immunoSEQ multiplex PCR. This sample has about 99,000 clones, with around 91% found just once. The sequences come from peripheral blood, collected after pregnancy. The chain carries TRBV7-2 and TRBJ1-5; D possibly corresponds to TRBD1 (6 bases). This TCR derives from a female donor with multiple sclerosis, enrolled in a pregnancy study. CDR3 region: CASSLGGLRYSNQPQHF. Written as DNA, the CDR3 is TGTGCCAGCAGCTTAGGGGGGCTGAGGTATAGCAATCAGCCCCAGCATTTT. The full variable domain, in which reference TRBV7-2 and TRBJ1-5 provide the parts outside the CDR3, is GAGVSQSPSNKVTEKGKDVELRCDPISGHTALYWYRQSLGQGLEFLIYFQGNSAPDKSGLPSDRFSAERTGGSVSTLTIQRTQQEDSAVYLCASSLGGLRYSNQPQHFGDGTRLSIL.